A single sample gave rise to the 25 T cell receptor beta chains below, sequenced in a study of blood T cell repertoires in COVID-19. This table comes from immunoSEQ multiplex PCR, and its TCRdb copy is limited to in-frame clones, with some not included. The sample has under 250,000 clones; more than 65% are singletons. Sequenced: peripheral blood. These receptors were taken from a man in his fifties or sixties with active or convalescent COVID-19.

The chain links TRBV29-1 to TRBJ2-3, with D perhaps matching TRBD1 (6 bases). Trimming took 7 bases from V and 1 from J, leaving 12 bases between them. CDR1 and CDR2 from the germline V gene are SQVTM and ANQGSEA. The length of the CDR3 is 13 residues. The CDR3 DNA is TGCAGCGGAAGACAGGTCGGCACAGATACGCAGTATTTT. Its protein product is CSGRQVGTDTQYF.

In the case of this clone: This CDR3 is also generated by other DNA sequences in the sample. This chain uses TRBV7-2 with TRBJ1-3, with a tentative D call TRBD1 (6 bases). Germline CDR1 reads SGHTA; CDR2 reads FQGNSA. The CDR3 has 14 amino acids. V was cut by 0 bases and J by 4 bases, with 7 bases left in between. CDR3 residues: CASSLAGTGNTIYF. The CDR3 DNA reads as TGTGCCAGCAGCTTAGCTGGGACAGGAAACACCATATATTTT.

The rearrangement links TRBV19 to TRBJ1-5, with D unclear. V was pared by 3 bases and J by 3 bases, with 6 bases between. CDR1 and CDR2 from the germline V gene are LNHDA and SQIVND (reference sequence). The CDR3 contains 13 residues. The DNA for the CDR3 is TGTGCCAGTAGTATTAGAGTCAATCAGCCCCAGCATTTT. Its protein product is CASSIRVNQPQHF.

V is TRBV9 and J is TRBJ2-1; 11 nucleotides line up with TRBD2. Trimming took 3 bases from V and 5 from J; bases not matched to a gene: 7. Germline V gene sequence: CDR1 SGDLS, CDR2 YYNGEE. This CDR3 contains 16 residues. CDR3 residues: CASSGIAGGLNNEQFF. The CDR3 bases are TGTGCCAGCAGCGGAATAGCGGGGGGGCTCAACAATGAGCAGTTCTTC.

CDR3 region: CATSRDSGGKNIQYF. The CDR3 DNA follows: TGTGCCACCAGCAGAGACTCGGGGGGCAAAAACATTCAGTACTTC. This chain uses TRBV15 with TRBJ2-4, with 7 bases lining up with TRBD2. CDR1 and CDR2 (germline): LNHNV, YYDKDF (reference sequence). The CDR3 loop spans 15 amino acids. Unmatched junction bases numbered 2, after V lost 0 bases and J lost 3 bases.

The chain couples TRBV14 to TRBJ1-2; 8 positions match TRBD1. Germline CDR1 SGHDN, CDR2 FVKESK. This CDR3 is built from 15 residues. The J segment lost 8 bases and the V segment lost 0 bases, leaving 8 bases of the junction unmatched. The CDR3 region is CASSQDGQGVLGYTF. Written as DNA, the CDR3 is TGTGCCAGCAGCCAAGACGGACAGGGTGTGCTCGGCTACACCTTC.

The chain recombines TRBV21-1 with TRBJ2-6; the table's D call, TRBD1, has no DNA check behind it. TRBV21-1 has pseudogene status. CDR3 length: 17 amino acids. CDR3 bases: TGTGCCAGCAGCCGACAGGGTAGGTTTGTTGGGGCCAACGTCCTGACTTTC. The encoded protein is CASSRQGRFVGANVLTF.

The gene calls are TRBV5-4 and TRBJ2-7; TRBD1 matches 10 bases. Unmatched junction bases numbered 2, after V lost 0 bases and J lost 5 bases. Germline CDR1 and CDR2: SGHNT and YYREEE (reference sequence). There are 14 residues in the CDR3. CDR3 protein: CASSLGQGAHEQYF. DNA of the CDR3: TGTGCCAGCAGCTTGGGACAGGGGGCCCACGAGCAGTACTTC.

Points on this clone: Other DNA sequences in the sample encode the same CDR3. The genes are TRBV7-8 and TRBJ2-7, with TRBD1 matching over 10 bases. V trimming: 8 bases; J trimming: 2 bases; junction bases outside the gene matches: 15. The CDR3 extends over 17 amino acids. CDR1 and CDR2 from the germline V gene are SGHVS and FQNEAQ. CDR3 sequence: CASRRGGGGTGAYEQYF. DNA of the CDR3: TGTGCCAGCCGCCGGGGGGGTGGGGGGACAGGGGCCTACGAGCAGTACTTC.

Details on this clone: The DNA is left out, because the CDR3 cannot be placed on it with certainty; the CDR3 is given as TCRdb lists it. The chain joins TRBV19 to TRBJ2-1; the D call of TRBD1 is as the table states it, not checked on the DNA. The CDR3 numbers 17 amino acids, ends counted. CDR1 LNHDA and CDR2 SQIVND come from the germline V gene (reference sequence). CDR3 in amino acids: CASSIRFGGQGDNEQFF.

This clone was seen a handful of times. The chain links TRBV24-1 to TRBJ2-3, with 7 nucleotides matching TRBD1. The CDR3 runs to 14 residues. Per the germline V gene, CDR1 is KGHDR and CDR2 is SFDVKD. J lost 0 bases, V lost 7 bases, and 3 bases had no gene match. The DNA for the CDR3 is TGTGCCACCAGCAGGGGACAGAGCACAGATACGCAGTATTTT. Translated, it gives CATSRGQSTDTQYF.

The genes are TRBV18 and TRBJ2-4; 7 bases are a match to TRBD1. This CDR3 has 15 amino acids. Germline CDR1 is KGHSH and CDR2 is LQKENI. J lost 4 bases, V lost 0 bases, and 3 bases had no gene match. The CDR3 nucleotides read TGTGCCAGCTCACCACCGGACAGGAGGAAAAACATTCAGTACTTC. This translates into CASSPPDRRKNIQYF. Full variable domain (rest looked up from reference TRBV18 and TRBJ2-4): NAGVMQNPRHLVRRRGQEARLRCSPMKGHSHVYWYRQLPEEGLKFMVYLQKENIIDESGMPKERFSAEFPKEGPSILRIQQVVRGDSAAYFCASSPPDRRKNIQYFGAGTRLSVL.

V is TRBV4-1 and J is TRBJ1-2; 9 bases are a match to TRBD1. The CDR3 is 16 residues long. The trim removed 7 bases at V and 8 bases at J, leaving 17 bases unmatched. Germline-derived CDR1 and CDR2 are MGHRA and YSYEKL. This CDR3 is CASTKPGQGLTGGYTF. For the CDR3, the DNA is TGCGCCAGCACCAAACCGGGACAGGGCCTAACGGGAGGCTACACCTTC.

DNA for the CDR3: TGTGCCAGGGGGGGTTCTGAAGCTTTCTTT. Protein sequence: CARGGSEAFF. The chain couples TRBV21-1 to TRBJ1-1. TRBV21-1 constitutes a pseudogene. The CDR3 is 10 amino acids.

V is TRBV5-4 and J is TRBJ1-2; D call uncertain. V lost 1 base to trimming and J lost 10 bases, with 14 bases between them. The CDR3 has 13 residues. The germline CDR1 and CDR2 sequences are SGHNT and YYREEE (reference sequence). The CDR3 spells CASSLPGLLPYTF. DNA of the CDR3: TGTGCCAGCAGCTTGCCCGGACTCCTTCCCTACACCTTC.

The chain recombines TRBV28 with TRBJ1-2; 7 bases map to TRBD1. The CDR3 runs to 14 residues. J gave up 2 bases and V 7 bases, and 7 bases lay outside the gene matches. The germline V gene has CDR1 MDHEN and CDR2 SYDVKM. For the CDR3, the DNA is TGTGCCAGCACCCCGGACAGGATAAACTATGGCTACACCTTC. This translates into CASTPDRINYGYTF.

The CDR3 region is CASRRQGAGEKLFF. The CDR3 DNA reads TGTGCCAGCAGAAGACAGGGGGCAGGTGAAAAACTGTTTTTT. The chain joins TRBV5-4 to TRBJ1-4; 10 nucleotides agree with TRBD1. The V and J ends lost 5 bases and 7 bases, in that order; junction bases with no gene match: 5. The CDR3 length is 14 residues. Germline V gene sequence: CDR1 SGHNT, CDR2 YYREEE (reference sequence).

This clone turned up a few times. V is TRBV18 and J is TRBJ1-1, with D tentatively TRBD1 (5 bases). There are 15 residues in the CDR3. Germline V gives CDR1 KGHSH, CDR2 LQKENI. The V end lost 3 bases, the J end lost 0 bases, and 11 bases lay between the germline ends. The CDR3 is CASSPRQYMNTEAFF. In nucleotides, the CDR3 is TGTGCCAGCTCACCGCGACAGTACATGAACACTGAAGCTTTCTTT.

The CDR3 reads CASSEFGLPSYNEQFF. CDR3 nucleotides: TGTGCCAGCAGTGAGTTTGGACTTCCCTCCTACAATGAGCAGTTCTTC. This chain joins TRBV6-1 and TRBJ2-1; possible D gene TRBD2, 5 bases. The CDR3 loop spans 16 amino acids. Germline V gene sequence: CDR1 MNHNS, CDR2 SASEGT. Between the trimmed V and J ends, which lost 3 bases and 0 bases, there was a span of 12 bases.

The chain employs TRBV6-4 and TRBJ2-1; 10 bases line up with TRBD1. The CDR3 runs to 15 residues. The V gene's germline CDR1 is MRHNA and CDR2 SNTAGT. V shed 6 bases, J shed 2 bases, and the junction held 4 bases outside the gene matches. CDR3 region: CASSPGQGAYNEQFF. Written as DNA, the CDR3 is TGTGCCAGCAGCCCTGGACAGGGGGCCTACAATGAGCAGTTCTTC.

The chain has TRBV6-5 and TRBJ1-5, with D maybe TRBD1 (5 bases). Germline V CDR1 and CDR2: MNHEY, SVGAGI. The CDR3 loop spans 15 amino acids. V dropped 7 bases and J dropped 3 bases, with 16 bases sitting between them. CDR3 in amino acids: CASKNLQGSNQPQHF. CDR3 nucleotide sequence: TGTGCCAGCAAAAATTTGCAGGGATCCAATCAGCCCCAGCATTTT.

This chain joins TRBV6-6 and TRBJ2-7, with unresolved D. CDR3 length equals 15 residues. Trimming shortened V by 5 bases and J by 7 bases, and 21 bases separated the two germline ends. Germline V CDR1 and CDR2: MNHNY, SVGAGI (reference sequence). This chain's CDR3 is CASSRLNKALEEQYF. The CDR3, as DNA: TGTGCCAGCAGTCGCCTAAATAAAGCTCTGGAGGAGCAGTACTTC.

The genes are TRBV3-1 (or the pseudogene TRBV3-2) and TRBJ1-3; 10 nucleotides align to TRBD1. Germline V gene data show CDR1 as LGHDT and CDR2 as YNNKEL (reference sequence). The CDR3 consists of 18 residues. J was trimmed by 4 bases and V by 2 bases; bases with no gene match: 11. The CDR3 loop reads CASSQTSPGQGYGNTIYF. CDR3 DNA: TGTGCCAGCAGCCAAACCTCGCCGGGACAGGGGTACGGAAACACCATATATTTT.

The CDR3 here is CAINSGLHNEQFF. The DNA for the CDR3 is TGTGCCATCAACTCGGGACTCCACAATGAGCAGTTCTTC. V gene TRBV10-3 combines with J gene TRBJ2-1, with a tentative D call TRBD2 (6 bases). The germline V gene encodes CDR1 ENHRY and CDR2 SYGVKD. The V and J ends lost 7 bases and 5 bases respectively, with 12 bases between them. The CDR3 contains 13 residues.

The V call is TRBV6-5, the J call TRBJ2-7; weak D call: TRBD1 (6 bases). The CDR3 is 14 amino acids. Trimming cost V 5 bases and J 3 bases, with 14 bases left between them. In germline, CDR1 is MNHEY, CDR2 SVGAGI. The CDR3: CASSPTQGSYEQYF. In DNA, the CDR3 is TGTGCCAGCAGTCCAACACAGGGAAGCTACGAGCAGTACTTC.